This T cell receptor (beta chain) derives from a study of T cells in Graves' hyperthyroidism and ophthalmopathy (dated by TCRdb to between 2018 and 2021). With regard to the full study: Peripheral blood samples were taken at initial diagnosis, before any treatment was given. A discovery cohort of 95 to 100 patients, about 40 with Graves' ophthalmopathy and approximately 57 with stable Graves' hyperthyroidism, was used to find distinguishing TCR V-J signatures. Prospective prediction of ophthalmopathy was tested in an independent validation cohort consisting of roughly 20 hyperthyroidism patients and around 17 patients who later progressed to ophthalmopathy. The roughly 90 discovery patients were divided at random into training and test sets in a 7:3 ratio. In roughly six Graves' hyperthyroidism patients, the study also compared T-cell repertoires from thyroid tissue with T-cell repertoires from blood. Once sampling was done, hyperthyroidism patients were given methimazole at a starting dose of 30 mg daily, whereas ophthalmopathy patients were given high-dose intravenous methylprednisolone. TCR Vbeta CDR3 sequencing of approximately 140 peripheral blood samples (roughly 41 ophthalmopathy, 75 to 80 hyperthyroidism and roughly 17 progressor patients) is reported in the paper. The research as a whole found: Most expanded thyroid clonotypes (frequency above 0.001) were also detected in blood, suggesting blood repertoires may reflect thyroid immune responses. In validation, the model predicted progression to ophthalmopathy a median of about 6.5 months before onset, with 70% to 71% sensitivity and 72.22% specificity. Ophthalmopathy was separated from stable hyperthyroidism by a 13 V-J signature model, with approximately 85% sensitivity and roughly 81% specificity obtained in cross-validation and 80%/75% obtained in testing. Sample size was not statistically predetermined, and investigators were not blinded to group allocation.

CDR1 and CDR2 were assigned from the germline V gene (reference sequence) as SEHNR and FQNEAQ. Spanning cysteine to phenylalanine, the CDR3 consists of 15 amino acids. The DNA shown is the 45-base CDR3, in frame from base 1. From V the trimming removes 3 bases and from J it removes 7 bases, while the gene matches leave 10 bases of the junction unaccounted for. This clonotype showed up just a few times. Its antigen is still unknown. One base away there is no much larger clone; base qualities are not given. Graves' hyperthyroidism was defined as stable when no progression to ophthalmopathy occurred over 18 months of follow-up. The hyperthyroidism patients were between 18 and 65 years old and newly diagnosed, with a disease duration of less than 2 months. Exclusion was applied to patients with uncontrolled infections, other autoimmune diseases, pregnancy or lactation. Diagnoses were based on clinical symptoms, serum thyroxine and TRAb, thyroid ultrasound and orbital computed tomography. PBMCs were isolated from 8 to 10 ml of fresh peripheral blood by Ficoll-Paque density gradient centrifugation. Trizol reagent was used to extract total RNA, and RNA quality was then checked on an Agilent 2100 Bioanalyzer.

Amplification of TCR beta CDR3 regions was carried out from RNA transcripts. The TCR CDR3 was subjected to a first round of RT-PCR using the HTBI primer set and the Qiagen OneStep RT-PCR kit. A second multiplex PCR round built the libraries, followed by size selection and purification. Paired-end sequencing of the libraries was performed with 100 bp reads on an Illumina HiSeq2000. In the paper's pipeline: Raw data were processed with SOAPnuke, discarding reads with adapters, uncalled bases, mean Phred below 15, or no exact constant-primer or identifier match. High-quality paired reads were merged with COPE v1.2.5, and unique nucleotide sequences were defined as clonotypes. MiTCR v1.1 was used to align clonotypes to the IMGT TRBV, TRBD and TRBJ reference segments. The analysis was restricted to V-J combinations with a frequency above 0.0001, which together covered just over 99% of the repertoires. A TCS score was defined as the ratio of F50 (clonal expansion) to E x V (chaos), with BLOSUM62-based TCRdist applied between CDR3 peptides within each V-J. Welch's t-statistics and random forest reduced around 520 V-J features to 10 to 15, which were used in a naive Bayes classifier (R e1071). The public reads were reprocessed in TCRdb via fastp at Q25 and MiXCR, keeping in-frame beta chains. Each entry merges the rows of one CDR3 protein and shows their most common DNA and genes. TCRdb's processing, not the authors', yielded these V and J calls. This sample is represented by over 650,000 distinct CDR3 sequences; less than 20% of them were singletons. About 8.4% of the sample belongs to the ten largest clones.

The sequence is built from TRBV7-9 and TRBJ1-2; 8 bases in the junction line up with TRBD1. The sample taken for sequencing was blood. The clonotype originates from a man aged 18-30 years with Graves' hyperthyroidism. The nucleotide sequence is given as TGTGCCAGCAGCTTTCGACAGGGGCTGGTTCTTGGCTACACCTTC. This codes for CASSFRQGLVLGYTF.